The following is a TCR beta chain sequence with its context. Its antigen is not identified. This sample was included in a study of T cell repertoires in cytomegalovirus infection. Overall study results and limits: It was HLA-C-restricted CMV-specific TCR beta clonotypes that dominated the response ex vivo.

Each CDR3 protein gets one entry after TCRdb re-called the reads with MiXCR. The sample carries fewer than 550,000 distinct CDR3 sequences, more than 25% recorded once. CDR1 and CDR2 from the germline V gene are MDHEN and SYDVKM. The CDR3 has 14 residues. V was clipped by 7 bases and J by 5 bases; unmatched bases: 10. This receptor was taken from a human donor in good health (CMV status not recorded). Some clones in this sample may be carry-over from other donors' samples. The source material was PBMCs. V usage is TRBV28 and J usage is TRBJ1-2; the match to TRBD1 covers 7 bases. CDR3 in DNA: TGTGCCAGCACGACGGGACAGATCGTATATGGCTACACCTTC. This gives the protein CASTTGQIVYGYTF.